This T cell receptor (beta chain) was sequenced during a study of shared clonotypes between healthy human individuals. Study-wide findings and caveats: The low donor count limited represented genetic and exposure-history diversity.

The CDR3 consists of 12 residues. V was cut by 1 base and J by 2 bases, with 2 bases left in between. The germline V gene encodes CDR1 SNHLY and CDR2 FYNNEI. Using immunoSEQ multiplex PCR, the repertoire was profiled, and TCRdb retains in-frame clones only, with some absent. The sample has millions of clones, just over 90% seen once. Regarding this clone: Its target is not known. At the DNA level, this CDR3 is encoded by other sequences in the same sample as well.

The specimen was naive CD4+ T cells sorted from blood. Subset described: CD45RA+ positively selected. This TCR was recovered from a man younger than 35 in good health. The chain is built from TRBV2 and TRBJ1-2; D not certain. The CDR3 sequence: CASSEENYGYTF. CDR3 nucleotides: TGTGCCAGCAGTGAAGAGAACTATGGCTACACCTTC.